These T cell receptor beta chains were read from a single sample in a study of T cells in Graves' hyperthyroidism and ophthalmopathy. TCRdb redid the calling of the multiplex PCR reads with MiXCR, one entry per CDR3 protein. This repertoire shows fewer than 600,000 distinct CDR3 sequences, 14% found once; its top ten account for 15% to 20%. Sequencing was carried out using blood. All receptors derive from a woman aged 18-29 years with Graves' hyperthyroidism. Both conserved end residues are part of each CDR3. Each record gives: V gene, J gene, clone size, D gene, CDR3 length, CDR3 protein, CDR3 DNA. A D gene is named only where the DNA matches it firmly. Some rows mark clone size as missing; the rest say once, few, many or name a class of expanded clone.

TRBV7-2	TRBJ2-3	many	TRBD2	17	CASSSSAGLAGSDTQYF	TGTGCCAGCAGCTCATCAGCGGGACTAGCGGGATCAGATACGCAGTATTTT
TRBV9	TRBJ1-1	many	TRBD1	15	CASSAGGTVLTEAFF	TGTGCCAGCAGCGCAGGGGGAACGGTTCTGACTGAAGCTTTCTTT
TRBV5-4	TRBJ1-1	few	.	12	CASSPQEGEAFF	TGTGCCAGCAGTCCACAGGAGGGAGAAGCTTTCTTT
TRBV5-6	TRBJ1-2	many	.	14	CASSLLQGFHGYTF	TGTGCCAGCAGCTTACTACAGGGTTTTCATGGCTACACCTTC
TRBV14	TRBJ2-3	.	.	15	CASSQANHGRDTQYF	TGTGCCAGCAGCCAAGCTAACCACGGACGGGATACGCAGTATTTT
TRBV19	TRBJ2-6	.	TRBD1	17	CASSITGGLYGANVLTF	TGTGCCAGTAGTATTACAGGGGGCCTGTATGGGGCCAACGTCCTGACTTTC
TRBV30	TRBJ1-1	medium-sized	.	11	CAWSTGPEAFF	TGTGCCTGGAGTACCGGGCCTGAAGCTTTCTTT
TRBV27	TRBJ1-5	many	TRBD1	14	CASSGGQGLQPQHF	TGTGCCAGCAGCGGTGGACAGGGCCTTCAGCCCCAGCATTTT
TRBV20-1	TRBJ2-7	few	TRBD1	15	CSARDPGTGYYEQYF	TGCAGTGCTAGAGATCCGGGGACAGGATACTACGAGCAGTACTTC
TRBV6-5	TRBJ2-1	few	TRBD2	20	CASSYLGLAGGPGSYNEQFF	TGTGCCAGCAGTTACCTCGGACTAGCGGGAGGGCCGGGGTCCTACAATGAGCAGTTCTTC